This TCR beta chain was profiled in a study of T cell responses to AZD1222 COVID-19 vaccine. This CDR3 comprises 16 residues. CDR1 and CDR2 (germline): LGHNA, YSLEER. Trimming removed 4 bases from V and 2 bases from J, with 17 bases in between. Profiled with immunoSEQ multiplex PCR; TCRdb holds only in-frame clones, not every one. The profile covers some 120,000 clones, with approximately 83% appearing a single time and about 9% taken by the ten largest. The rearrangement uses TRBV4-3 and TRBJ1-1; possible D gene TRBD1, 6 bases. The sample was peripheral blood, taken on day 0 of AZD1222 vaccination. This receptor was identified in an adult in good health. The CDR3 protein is CASSPILDSGNTEAFF. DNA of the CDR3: TGCGCCAGCAGCCCGATATTGGACAGTGGAAACACTGAAGCTTTCTTT.